A selection of T cell receptor beta chains follows, all from one sample in a study of blood T cells in healthy people across ages. TCRdb recomputed calls from the 5' RACE reads with MiXCR, one row per CDR3 protein. The table lists over a million distinct CDR3 sequences, about 40% of them singletons. Sequencing was done on a sample of blood. All receptors come from a woman younger than 35 in good health. CDR3s include the opening cysteine and the closing phenylalanine or tryptophan. Each record gives: J gene, clone size, D gene, V gene, CDR3 protein, CDR3 DNA. D genes are given only for firm matches. Only some rows state a clone size, as once, few, many or a class for expanded clones.

TRBJ2-1,NA,NA,TRBV12-3/TRBV12-4,CATTRGTVVWNEQFF,TGTGCCACCACCCGTGGGACGGTCGTTTGGAATGAGCAGTTCTTC
TRBJ2-5,NA,TRBD1,TRBV12-5,CASGLGTGMKTQYF,TGTGCTAGTGGTTTGGGGACAGGTATGAAGACCCAGTACTTC
TRBJ2-2,many,NA,TRBV5-4,CASSTRLGGTGELFF,TGTGCCAGCAGCACCCGACTAGGAGGCACCGGGGAGCTGTTTTTT
TRBJ2-7,NA,TRBD1,TRBV12-3/TRBV12-4,CASSLGTGDQQYF,TGTGCCAGCAGTTTAGGGACAGGCGACCAGCAGTACTTC
TRBJ2-7,NA,NA,TRBV7-3,CASSDGTKYEQYF,TGTGCCAGCAGTGACGGCACAAAGTACGAGCAGTACTTC
TRBJ2-3,NA,TRBD1,TRBV14,CASSDTGGVRTDTQYF,TGTGCCAGCAGCGATACAGGGGGAGTACGCACAGATACGCAGTATTTT
TRBJ2-1,NA,NA,TRBV12-5,CASGLRDSSYNEQFF,TGTGCTAGTGGTCTCAGGGATAGCTCCTACAATGAGCAGTTCTTC
TRBJ1-4,NA,NA,TRBV27,CASSLQWTPTSEKLFF,TGTGCCAGCAGCTTACAATGGACACCTACTAGTGAAAAACTGTTTTTT
TRBJ1-5,NA,NA,TRBV12-3/TRBV12-4,CASSFRDTNQSQHF,TGTGCCAGCAGTTTCCGGGACACCAATCAGTCCCAGCATTTT
TRBJ2-4,few,NA,TRBV10-3,CAISERGGIAKNIQYF,TGTGCCATCAGTGAGAGGGGGGGGATAGCCAAAAACATTCAGTACTTC
TRBJ2-3,NA,TRBD2,TRBV20-1,CSARPDGGLGDTQYF,TGCAGTGCTAGACCCGATGGAGGACTAGGAGATACGCAGTATTTT
TRBJ1-5,few,TRBD1,TRBV6-1,CASSLWTGDNQPQHF,TGTGCCAGCAGTCTCTGGACAGGGGATAATCAGCCCCAGCATTTT
TRBJ1-2,NA,TRBD1,TRBV7-6,CASGQVPNYGYTF,TGTGCCAGCGGACAGGTTCCTAACTATGGCTACACCTTC
TRBJ2-1,many,TRBD2,TRBV10-3,CAISEGLDEQFF,TGTGCCATCAGTGAGGGACTAGATGAGCAGTTCTTC
TRBJ2-7,NA,TRBD2,TRBV4-1,CASSQATSGDYEQYF,TGCGCCAGCAGCCAAGCAACTAGCGGGGATTACGAGCAGTACTTC
TRBJ2-7,NA,NA,TRBV20-1,CSASAVGYEQYF,TGCAGTGCTAGCGCCGTGGGCTACGAGCAGTACTTC
TRBJ1-5,NA,NA,TRBV6-1,CASSEEVGLHQPQHF,TGTGCCAGCAGTGAAGAGGTCGGCCTACATCAGCCCCAGCATTTT
TRBJ2-3,many,NA,TRBV5-1,CASSLDGADTQYF,TGCGCCAGCAGCTTGGATGGGGCAGATACGCAGTATTTT
TRBJ1-5,NA,TRBD1,TRBV2,CASRPRGQGDQPQHF,TGTGCCAGCAGACCCAGAGGACAGGGCGATCAGCCCCAGCATTTT
TRBJ2-1,NA,TRBD2,TRBV3-1,CASSQLPGLAIPNEQFF,TGTGCCAGCAGCCAATTACCGGGACTAGCTATCCCCAATGAGCAGTTCTTC
TRBJ2-7,NA,TRBD2,TRBV27,CASSFRTSGSWVDSYEQYF,TGTGCCAGCAGTTTCCGGACTAGCGGGAGTTGGGTAGATTCCTACGAGCAGTACTTC
TRBJ2-4,NA,TRBD2,TRBV7-9,CASNQGTSGSRTKNIQYF,TGTGCCAGCAACCAAGGGACTAGCGGGAGTAGGACCAAAAACATTCAGTACTTC
TRBJ1-4,NA,TRBD1,TRBV27,CASSQGGSKLFF,TGTGCCAGCAGTCAAGGGGGCTCGAAACTGTTTTTT
TRBJ2-3,few,NA,TRBV20-1,CSARAPEELSRPDTQYF,TGCAGTGCTAGAGCCCCGGAGGAGCTGAGTCGGCCAGATACGCAGTATTTT
TRBJ1-2,NA,TRBD1,TRBV28,CASSQQGGANYGYTF,TGTGCCAGCAGCCAACAGGGGGGTGCTAACTATGGCTACACCTTC
TRBJ2-1,few,NA,TRBV28,CASSAGTNYNEQFF,TGTGCCAGCAGTGCCGGGACAAACTACAATGAGCAGTTCTTC
TRBJ1-2,few,NA,TRBV11-2,CASSSQDGLGYTF,TGTGCCAGCAGCTCTCAAGACGGCTTGGGCTACACCTTC
TRBJ2-1,many,NA,TRBV6-5,CASSYSPAQGSSSYNEQFF,TGTGCCAGCAGTTACTCACCAGCCCAGGGGTCTAGCTCCTACAATGAGCAGTTCTTC
TRBJ1-2,NA,NA,TRBV10-3,CAISELTVSESTNYGYTF,TGTGCCATCAGTGAGTTGACCGTTTCCGAATCAACTAACTATGGCTACACCTTC
TRBJ2-4,NA,NA,TRBV20-1,CSARSTGSQTKNIQYF,TGCAGTGCTAGATCGACGGGATCTCAGACCAAAAACATTCAGTACTTC
TRBJ2-5,few,TRBD1,TRBV12-3/TRBV12-4,CASSHTGGATQYF,TGTGCCAGCAGTCACACAGGGGGTGCGACCCAGTACTTC
TRBJ1-1,NA,NA,TRBV20-1,CSARSNEGGNAEAFF,TGCAGTGCTAGATCGAATGAAGGGGGGAACGCTGAAGCTTTCTTT
TRBJ2-4,few,NA,TRBV7-9,CASSFPQGAKNIQYF,TGTGCCAGCAGCTTTCCCCAGGGAGCCAAAAACATTCAGTACTTC
TRBJ2-1,NA,TRBD2,TRBV12-3/TRBV12-4,CASSFESVAGAYNEQFF,TGTGCCAGCAGTTTTGAGTCCGTAGCGGGAGCTTACAATGAGCAGTTCTTC
TRBJ1-5,NA,TRBD1,TRBV12-3/TRBV12-4,CASSSGTDQISNQPQHF,TGTGCCAGCAGTTCCGGGACAGACCAGATTAGCAATCAGCCCCAGCATTTT
TRBJ1-2,few,TRBD1,TRBV29-1,CSVGPNIDRAPGYTF,TGCAGCGTTGGTCCGAACATCGACAGGGCCCCTGGCTACACCTTC
TRBJ2-5,few,TRBD2,TRBV7-2,CASSYRPGEGGVTQYF,TGTGCCAGCAGCTACAGACCGGGGGAGGGCGGGGTGACCCAGTACTTC
TRBJ2-1,NA,TRBD2,TRBV27,CASSLSGNGRGNEQFF,TGTGCCAGCAGTTTATCTGGAAACGGGAGGGGGAATGAGCAGTTCTTC
TRBJ2-3,few,TRBD2,TRBV24-1,CATRTSGSVVTDTQYF,TGTGCCACCAGGACTAGCGGCTCTGTTGTCACAGATACGCAGTATTTT
TRBJ2-1,NA,NA,TRBV7-9,CASSLSSSSDEQFF,TGTGCCAGCAGCTTATCTAGCTCGAGCGATGAGCAGTTCTTC
TRBJ2-5,few,NA,TRBV12-5,CASGLRWETQYF,TGTGCTAGTGGTTTGCGGTGGGAGACCCAGTACTTC
TRBJ1-6,NA,NA,TRBV12-3/TRBV12-4,CASRGTRGRSWNSPLHF,TGTGCCAGCAGGGGAACAAGGGGTCGATCGTGGAATTCACCCCTCCACTTT
TRBJ2-1,NA,NA,TRBV24-1,CATSVGGLSSYNEQFF,TGTGCCACCAGTGTGGGAGGTCTCAGCTCCTACAATGAGCAGTTCTTC
TRBJ2-5,NA,NA,TRBV4-2,CANRPTSLETQYF,TGTGCCAACAGGCCGACTAGTCTAGAGACCCAGTACTTC
TRBJ2-3,many,NA,TRBV20-1,CSATAETDTQYF,TGCAGTGCTACCGCGGAGACAGATACGCAGTATTTT
TRBJ1-4,NA,NA,TRBV20-1,CSATPEGLTLNEKLFF,TGCAGTGCTACACCCGAGGGCCTCACCCTTAATGAAAAACTGTTTTTT
TRBJ1-2,NA,TRBD1,TRBV4-1,CASSHPGTGQVYGYTF,TGCGCCAGCAGCCATCCCGGGACAGGTCAAGTTTATGGCTACACCTTC
TRBJ2-3,NA,NA,TRBV6-1,CASSGIGGSTDTQYF,TGTGCCAGCAGTGGAATCGGGGGAAGCACAGATACGCAGTATTTT
TRBJ1-1,NA,TRBD1,TRBV29-1,CSVEGQGGTRKAFF,TGCAGCGTTGAAGGTCAGGGGGGAACACGGAAAGCTTTCTTT
TRBJ1-2,NA,TRBD1,TRBV20-1,CSARDPQGTYGYTF,TGCAGTGCTAGAGACCCACAGGGGACCTATGGCTACACCTTC
TRBJ2-3,NA,NA,TRBV6-5,CASTPMVSPDTQYF,TGTGCCAGCACTCCCATGGTTTCCCCAGATACGCAGTATTTT
TRBJ2-7,NA,TRBD2,TRBV6-1,CASGSGTSGRYLYEQYF,TGTGCCAGCGGGTCCGGGACTAGCGGGAGGTACCTCTACGAGCAGTACTTC
TRBJ2-7,NA,NA,TRBV6-6,CASSYPRSGTYEQYF,TGTGCCAGCAGTTACCCGAGGTCCGGTACGTACGAGCAGTACTTC
TRBJ1-1,few,NA,TRBV5-1,CASRPGMNTEAFF,TGCGCCAGCAGGCCAGGCATGAACACTGAAGCTTTCTTT
TRBJ2-4,many,TRBD1,TRBV29-1,CSVLGGQGENIQYF,TGCAGCGTTTTGGGGGGACAGGGGGAAAACATTCAGTACTTC
TRBJ2-7,NA,TRBD1,TRBV10-2,CAGKGTGRTYEQYF,TGCGCCGGCAAAGGGACAGGCCGGACCTACGAGCAGTACTTC
TRBJ2-5,NA,NA,TRBV27,CASSVDGPVHPETQYF,TGTGCCAGCAGTGTCGACGGGCCCGTACACCCGGAGACCCAGTACTTC